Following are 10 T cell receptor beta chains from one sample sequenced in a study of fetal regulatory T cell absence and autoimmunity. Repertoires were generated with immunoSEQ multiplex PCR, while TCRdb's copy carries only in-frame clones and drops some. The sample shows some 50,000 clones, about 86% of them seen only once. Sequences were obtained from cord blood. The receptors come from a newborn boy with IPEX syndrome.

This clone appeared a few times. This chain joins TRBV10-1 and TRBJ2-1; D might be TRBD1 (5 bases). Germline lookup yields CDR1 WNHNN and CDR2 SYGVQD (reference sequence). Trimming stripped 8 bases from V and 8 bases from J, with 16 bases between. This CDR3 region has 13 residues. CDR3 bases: TGCGCCAGCGCAGGGCTAGGACAAGATGAGCAGTTCTTC. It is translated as CASAGLGQDEQFF.

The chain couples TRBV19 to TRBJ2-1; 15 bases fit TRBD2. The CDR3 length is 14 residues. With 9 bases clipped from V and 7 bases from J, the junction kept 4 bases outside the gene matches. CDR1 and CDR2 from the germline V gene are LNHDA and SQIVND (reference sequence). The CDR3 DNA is TGTGCCAGCCGCGGGACTAGCGGGGGGAATGAGCAGTTCTTC. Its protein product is CASRGTSGGNEQFF.

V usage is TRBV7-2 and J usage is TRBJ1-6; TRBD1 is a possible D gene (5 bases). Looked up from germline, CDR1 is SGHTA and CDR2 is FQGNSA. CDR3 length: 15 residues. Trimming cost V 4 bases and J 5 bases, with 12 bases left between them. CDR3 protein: CASSSSWGNNSPLHF. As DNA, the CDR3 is TGTGCCAGCAGCTCCTCCTGGGGGAATAATTCACCCCTCCACTTT.

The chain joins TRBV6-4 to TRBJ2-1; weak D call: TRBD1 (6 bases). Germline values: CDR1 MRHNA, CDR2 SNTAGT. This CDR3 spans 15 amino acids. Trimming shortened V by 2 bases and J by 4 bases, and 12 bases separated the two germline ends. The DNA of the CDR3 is TGTGCCAGCAGTGACACCGGGACACCGTACAATGAGCAGTTCTTC. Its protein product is CASSDTGTPYNEQFF.

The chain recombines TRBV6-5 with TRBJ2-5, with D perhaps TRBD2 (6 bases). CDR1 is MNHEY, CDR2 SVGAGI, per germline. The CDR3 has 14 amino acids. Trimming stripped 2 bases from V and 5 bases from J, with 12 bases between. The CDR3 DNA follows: TGTGCCAGCAGTTACGCGGGACGAAAGGAGACCCAGTACTTC. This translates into CASSYAGRKETQYF.

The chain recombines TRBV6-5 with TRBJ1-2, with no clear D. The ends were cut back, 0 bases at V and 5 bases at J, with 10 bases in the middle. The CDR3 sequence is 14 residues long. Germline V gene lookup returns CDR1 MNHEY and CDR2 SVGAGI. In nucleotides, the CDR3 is TGTGCCAGCAGTTACTCGAAAGGGATTTATGGCTACACCTTC. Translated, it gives CASSYSKGIYGYTF.

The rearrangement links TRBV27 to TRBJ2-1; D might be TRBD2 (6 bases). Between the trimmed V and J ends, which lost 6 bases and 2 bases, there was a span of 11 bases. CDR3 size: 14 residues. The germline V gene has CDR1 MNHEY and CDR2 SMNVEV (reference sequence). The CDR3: CASSPVAAYNEQFF. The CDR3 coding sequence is TGTGCCAGCAGCCCGGTAGCGGCCTACAATGAGCAGTTCTTC.

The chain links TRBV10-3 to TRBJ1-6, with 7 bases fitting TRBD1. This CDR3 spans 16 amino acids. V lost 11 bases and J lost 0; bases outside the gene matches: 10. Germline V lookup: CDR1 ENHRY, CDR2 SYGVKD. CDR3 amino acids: CASRGRQGSYNSPLHF. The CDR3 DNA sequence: TGTGCCTCAAGGGGCAGACAGGGCTCCTATAATTCACCCCTCCACTTT.

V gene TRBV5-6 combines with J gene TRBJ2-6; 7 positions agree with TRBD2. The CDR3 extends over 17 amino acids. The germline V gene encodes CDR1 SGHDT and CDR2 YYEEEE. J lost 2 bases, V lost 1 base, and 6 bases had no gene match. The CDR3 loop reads CASSLYGGGAGANVLTF. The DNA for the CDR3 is TGTGCCAGCAGCTTGTATGGCGGGGGTGCTGGGGCCAACGTCCTGACTTTC.

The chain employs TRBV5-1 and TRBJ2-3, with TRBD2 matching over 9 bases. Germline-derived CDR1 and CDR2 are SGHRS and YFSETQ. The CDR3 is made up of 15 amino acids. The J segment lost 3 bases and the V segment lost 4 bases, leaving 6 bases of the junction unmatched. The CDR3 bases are TGCGCCAGCAGCACACCGGGACTAGCTACAGATACGCAGTATTTT. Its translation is CASSTPGLATDTQYF.